This T cell receptor beta chain comes out of a study of control samples from healthy donors and cancer patients. Repertoires were generated with immunoSEQ multiplex PCR, while TCRdb's copy carries only in-frame clones and drops some. The sample contains 73,000 or so clones, about 90% of which appear only once. The germline V gene encodes CDR1 SGHRS and CDR2 YFSETQ. The CDR3 contains 11 residues. Trimming left V 5 bases short and J 6 bases short, with 7 bases between. The specimen was blood. The sequence was collected from a woman between 45 and 60 years old in good health. The rearrangement joins TRBV5-1 to TRBJ2-3; D ambiguous. CDR3 in amino acids: CASSSIDTQYF. CDR3 nucleotides: TGCGCCAGCAGTAGCATTGATACGCAGTATTTT.